Described below is a single T cell receptor beta chain sequence and its context. This entry comes from a study of blood T cell repertoires in COVID-19. Background on the study: Italy, Spain and the United States were the sources of the convalescent and acute COVID-19 samples.

CDR3 length: 13 residues. Germline values: CDR1 LGHDT, CDR2 YNNKEL (reference sequence). Trimming left V 5 bases short and J 7 bases short, with 13 bases between. Original analysis: Amplified reference gene primers provided the basis for estimating nucleated cell counts. TCRdb keeps only in-frame clones here, not all; method: immunoSEQ multiplex PCR. Clonal size and the V and J genes are those of that table, whereas D and trimming came from the DNA. The data contain 200,000 to 250,000 clones, around 83% of them singletons. The source of this sequence is a woman at least 80 years old with COVID-19, enrolled during active disease. Sequenced sample: peripheral blood. The chain combines TRBV3-1 (or the pseudogene TRBV3-2) with TRBJ2-3, with a weak D call TRBD1 (6 bases). CDR3 loop: CASSFQGLYTQYF. DNA for the CDR3: TGTGCCAGCAGCTTTCAGGGGTTATATACGCAGTATTTT.